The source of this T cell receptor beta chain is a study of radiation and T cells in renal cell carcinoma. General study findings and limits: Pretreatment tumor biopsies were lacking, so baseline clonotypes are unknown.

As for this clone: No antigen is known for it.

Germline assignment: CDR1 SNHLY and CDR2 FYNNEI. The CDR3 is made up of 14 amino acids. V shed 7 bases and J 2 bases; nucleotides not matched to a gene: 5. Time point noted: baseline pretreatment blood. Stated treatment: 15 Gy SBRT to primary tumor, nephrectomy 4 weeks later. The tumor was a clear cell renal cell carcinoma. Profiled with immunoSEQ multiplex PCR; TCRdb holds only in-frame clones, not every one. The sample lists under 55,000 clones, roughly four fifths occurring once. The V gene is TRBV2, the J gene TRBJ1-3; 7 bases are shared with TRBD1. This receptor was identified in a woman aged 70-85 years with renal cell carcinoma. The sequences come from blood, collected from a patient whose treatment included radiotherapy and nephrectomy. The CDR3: CASKPGTAGNTIYF. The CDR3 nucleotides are TGTGCCAGCAAGCCCGGGACAGCTGGAAACACCATATATTTT.